The rows below give T cell receptor beta chains drawn from one sample of a study of T cell responses to AZD1222 COVID-19 vaccine. The protocol was immunoSEQ multiplex PCR, while the TCRdb copy is restricted to in-frame clones and leaves out a portion. The sample yields 77,000 or so clones, roughly 94% seen once. The sample here was peripheral blood, taken on day 0 of MenACWY control vaccination. Receptor source: an adult in good health. Each CDR3 is given with its conserved first and last residue.

v_gene: TRBV15; j_gene: TRBJ1-2; CDR3aa: CATSRDPGINYGYTF
v_gene: TRBV7-3; j_gene: TRBJ1-2; CDR3aa: CASSPGPQGDGYTF
v_gene: TRBV16; j_gene: TRBJ1-1; CDR3aa: CASSHNSEGTEAFF
v_gene: TRBV11-2; j_gene: TRBJ2-5; CDR3aa: CASSFRLAGGGETQYF
v_gene: TRBV18; j_gene: TRBJ2-1; CDR3aa: CASSRSTVNEQFF
v_gene: TRBV13; j_gene: TRBJ1-1; CDR3aa: CASSRLLNTEAFF
v_gene: TRBV29-1; j_gene: TRBJ2-3; CDR3aa: CSATTTDTQYF
v_gene: TRBV7-2; j_gene: TRBJ1-2; CDR3aa: CASSSGAGFSLYRGYTF
v_gene: TRBV23-1; j_gene: TRBJ2-5; CDR3aa: CASSQSTAGTQYF
v_gene: TRBV28; j_gene: TRBJ2-1; CDR3aa: CASSFSGQGIYEQFF
v_gene: TRBV4-3; j_gene: TRBJ2-1; CDR3aa: CASSQQSREWAGNEQFF
v_gene: TRBV3-1/TRBV3-2; j_gene: TRBJ1-3; CDR3aa: CASSQGTAGNTIYF
v_gene: TRBV14; j_gene: TRBJ2-2; CDR3aa: CASSPWTALNTGELFF
v_gene: TRBV19; j_gene: TRBJ1-5; CDR3aa: CASSIWDGNSNQPQHF
v_gene: TRBV11-2; j_gene: TRBJ2-1; CDR3aa: CASSRGHNEQFF
v_gene: TRBV3-1/TRBV3-2; j_gene: TRBJ2-4; CDR3aa: CASSQSQGARNIQYF
v_gene: TRBV7-9; j_gene: TRBJ2-1; CDR3aa: CASSPSGGGSEEQFF
v_gene: TRBV28; j_gene: TRBJ2-3; CDR3aa: CASSLGSSGTDTQYF
v_gene: TRBV7-9; j_gene: TRBJ1-2; CDR3aa: CASSLELGRGRGGYTF
v_gene: TRBV30; j_gene: TRBJ1-1; CDR3aa: CAWRTGLDTEAFF
v_gene: TRBV6-2/TRBV6-3; j_gene: TRBJ2-7; CDR3aa: CASSWRDSYEQYF
v_gene: TRBV20-1; j_gene: TRBJ1-5; CDR3aa: CSASAFPVTGNQPQHF
v_gene: TRBV29-1; j_gene: TRBJ2-7; CDR3aa: CSVARTVSYEQYF
v_gene: TRBV6-2/TRBV6-3; j_gene: TRBJ2-3; CDR3aa: CASSLGLAGGITDTQYF
v_gene: TRBV15; j_gene: TRBJ1-6; CDR3aa: CATSRDRDNSPLHF
v_gene: TRBV5-5; j_gene: TRBJ2-7; CDR3aa: CASSLSGGQVGYEQYF
v_gene: TRBV29-1; j_gene: TRBJ2-7; CDR3aa: CSVVGGPGQTSYEQYF
v_gene: TRBV28; j_gene: TRBJ2-7; CDR3aa: CASSASVYEQYF
v_gene: TRBV4-3; j_gene: TRBJ2-1; CDR3aa: CASSQVSGSVNEQFF
v_gene: TRBV5-5; j_gene: TRBJ2-7; CDR3aa: CASSLNTYYEQYF
v_gene: TRBV5-1; j_gene: TRBJ2-5; CDR3aa: CASSLTGGQETQYF
v_gene: TRBV5-4; j_gene: TRBJ1-2; CDR3aa: CASSGDNYGYTF
v_gene: TRBV18; j_gene: TRBJ2-3; CDR3aa: CASSPTSGSVISTDTQYF
v_gene: TRBV6-1; j_gene: TRBJ2-3; CDR3aa: CASSEIGDTQYF
v_gene: TRBV7-6; j_gene: TRBJ2-5; CDR3aa: CASSQRQEETQYF
v_gene: TRBV19; j_gene: TRBJ1-5; CDR3aa: CASSISAASNQPQHF
v_gene: TRBV6-1; j_gene: TRBJ1-4; CDR3aa: CASSDRATTNEKLFF
v_gene: TRBV5-6; j_gene: TRBJ1-4; CDR3aa: CASSYRGDDEKLFF